This TCR beta chain was identified in a study of shared clonotypes between healthy human individuals. For the study at large: Each donor had three CD4 naive, three CD4 memory, two CD8 naive and one CD8 memory plate.

CD45RO-negative, CCR7-positively selected cells formed the naive CD8 fraction, excluding terminally differentiated effector memory CD45RA+ cells. All participating donors were Caucasian adults from Nashville, Tennessee. The length of the CDR3 is 15 residues. Per the germline V gene, CDR1 is SGHKS and CDR2 is YYEKEE (reference sequence). Of note for this clone: The antigen remains undetermined.

The protocol was immunoSEQ multiplex PCR, while the TCRdb copy is restricted to in-frame clones and leaves out a portion. The sample has around 1,900,000 clones, around 95% seen once. Overall study findings and caveats: Naive subsets usually exceeded memory subsets in estimated richness. Non-shared clonotypes had lower generation probabilities than clonotypes shared by all four sorted-subset donors.

The receptor comes from a man younger than 35 in good health. Some clones in this sample may be carry-over from other donors' samples. Sequences were obtained from naive CD8+ T cells from PBMCs. The chain employs TRBV5-5 and TRBJ2-5, with D uncertain. Near its end, the DNA agrees better with TRBJ2-7, so the J call may be wrong. The CDR3 nucleotides read TGTGCCAGCAGCTCGCCCCAGACGGGTGACTACGAGCAGTACTTC. Its translation is CASSSPQTGDYEQYF.